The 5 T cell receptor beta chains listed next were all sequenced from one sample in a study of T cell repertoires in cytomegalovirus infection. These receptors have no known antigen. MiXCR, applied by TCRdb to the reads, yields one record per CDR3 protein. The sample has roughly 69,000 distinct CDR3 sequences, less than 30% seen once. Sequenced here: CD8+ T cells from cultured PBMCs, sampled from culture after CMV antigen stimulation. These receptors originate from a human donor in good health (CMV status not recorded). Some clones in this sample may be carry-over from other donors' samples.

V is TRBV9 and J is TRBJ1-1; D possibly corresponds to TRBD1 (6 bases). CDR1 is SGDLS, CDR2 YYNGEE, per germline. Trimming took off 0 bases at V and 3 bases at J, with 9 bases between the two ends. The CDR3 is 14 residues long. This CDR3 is CASSVDRDDTEAFF. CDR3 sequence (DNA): TGTGCCAGCAGCGTAGACAGGGATGACACTGAAGCTTTCTTT.

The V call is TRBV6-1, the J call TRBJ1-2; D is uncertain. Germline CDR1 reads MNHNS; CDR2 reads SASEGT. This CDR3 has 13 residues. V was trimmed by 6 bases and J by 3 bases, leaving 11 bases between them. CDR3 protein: CASRALGYYGYTF. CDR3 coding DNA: TGTGCCAGCAGGGCCCTAGGGTACTATGGCTACACCTTC.

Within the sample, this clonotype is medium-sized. The CDR3 DNA reads TGTGCCAGCAGTAATAAGCGGGGAGGATACAATGAGCAGTTCTTC. Protein sequence: CASSNKRGGYNEQFF. The rearrangement uses TRBV6-2 or TRBV6-3 and TRBJ2-1, with 7 bases matching TRBD2. The CDR3 sequence is 15 residues long. The germline gives CDR1 MNHEY, CDR2 SVGEGT. With 5 bases clipped from V and 4 bases from J, the junction kept 8 bases outside the gene matches.

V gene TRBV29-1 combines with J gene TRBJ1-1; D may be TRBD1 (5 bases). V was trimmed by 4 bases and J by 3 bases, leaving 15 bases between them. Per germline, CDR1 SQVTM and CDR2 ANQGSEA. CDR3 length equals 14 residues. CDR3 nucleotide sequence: TGCAGCGTTGGGCCAGGGAGCTTGGACACTGAAGCTTTCTTT. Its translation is CSVGPGSLDTEAFF. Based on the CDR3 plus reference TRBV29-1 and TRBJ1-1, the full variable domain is SAVISQKPSRDICQRGTSLTIQCQVDSQVTMMFWYRQQPGQSLTLIATANQGSEATYESGFVIDKFPISRPNLTFSTLTVSNMSPEDSSIYLCSVGPGSLDTEAFFGQGTRLTVV.

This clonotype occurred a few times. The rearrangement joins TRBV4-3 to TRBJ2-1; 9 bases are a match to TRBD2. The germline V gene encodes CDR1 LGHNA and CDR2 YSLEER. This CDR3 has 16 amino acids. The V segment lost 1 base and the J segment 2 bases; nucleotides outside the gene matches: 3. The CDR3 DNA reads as TGCGCCAGCAGCCAAGGCTCTAGCGGGACCTACAATGAGCAGTTCTTC. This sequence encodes CASSQGSSGTYNEQFF.